Listed here are 25 T cell receptor beta chains from one sample, sequenced in a study of cytomegalovirus exposure and HLA in healthy donors. Primers for the PCR totalled 60 Vbeta and 13 Jbeta. Profiled with immunoSEQ multiplex PCR; TCRdb holds only in-frame clones, not every one. The sample yields about 82,000 clones, 70% to 80% seen once. Input material: PBMCs. The source of these receptors is a man aged 45-65 years in good health and CMV-seronegative.

In DNA, the CDR3 is TGTGCCAGTAGTGCCCGCGCCCGGAGCGAGGAGCAGTACTTC. Encoded protein: CASSARARSEEQYF. This chain connects TRBV19 to TRBJ2-7; D call uncertain. The germline V and J ends were trimmed by 5 bases and 7 bases, with 18 bases remaining between them. The CDR3 totals 14 residues. In germline, CDR1 is LNHDA, CDR2 SQIVND (reference sequence).

The rearrangement joins TRBV2 to TRBJ2-3, with a possible D match to TRBD2 (5 bases). With 8 bases removed from V and 11 bases from J, the gap between germline ends came to 20 bases. Germline V CDR1 and CDR2: SNHLY, FYNNEI. CDR3 size: 13 residues. Written as DNA, the CDR3 is TGTGCCAGCGAGGGCAATGGTGGGGTTGGGCAGTATTTT. Translated: CASEGNGGVGQYF.

This clone appeared a single time. The V call is TRBV4-2, the J call TRBJ2-5, with a tentative D call TRBD2 (6 bases). Looked up from germline, CDR1 is LGHNA and CDR2 is YNFKEQ. The CDR3 has 15 amino acids. V lost 5 bases and J 5 bases, leaving 18 bases between the germline ends. CDR3 sequence: CASSSGEIGRETQYF. CDR3 DNA sequence: TGTGCCAGCAGCAGTGGGGAGATAGGGAGGGAGACCCAGTACTTC.

In its sample, this clone was seen a few times. This chain connects TRBV16 to TRBJ1-1; 10 bases agree with TRBD1. CDR3 length: 14 amino acids. CDR1 is KGHSY and CDR2 is FQNENV in the germline V gene. J was trimmed by 1 base and V by 7 bases; bases with no gene match: 3. The CDR3 region is CASIRDRGNTEAFF. CDR3 DNA: TGTGCCAGCATTCGGGACAGGGGGAACACTGAAGCTTTCTTT.

V usage is TRBV18 and J usage is TRBJ2-5; possibly TRBD2 for D (5 bases). The CDR3 sequence is 16 residues long. Germline CDR1 KGHSH, CDR2 LQKENI. V was shortened by 3 bases and J by 5 bases, with 19 bases between the two germline ends. CDR3 loop: CASSPPILTRPETQYF. CDR3 DNA: TGTGCCAGCTCACCTCCGATCCTCACTAGACCGGAGACCCAGTACTTC.

The V call is TRBV18, the J call TRBJ2-3, with no clear D. Deletions cut 4 bases from V and 8 bases from J, with 10 bases between. CDR3 length: 12 amino acids. Germline CDR1 and CDR2: KGHSH and LQKENI. CDR3 sequence reads: CASSRPQSTQYF. The CDR3, as DNA: TGTGCCAGCTCACGTCCACAGAGTACGCAGTATTTT.

The chain is built from TRBV5-3 and TRBJ1-6; D is possibly TRBD1 (6 bases). TRBV5-3 is treated as an ORF (open reading frame) with a function not yet certain. The CDR3 totals 15 residues. Trimming pared 1 base from V and 9 bases from J, leaving 14 bases between. The CDR3 sequence: CARSLIARGGSPLHF. CDR3 nucleotide sequence: TGTGCCAGAAGCTTGATCGCCAGGGGTGGTTCACCCCTCCACTTT.

J is TRBJ1-2 and V is TRBV5-8; 7 bases are a match to TRBD1. This CDR3 is built from 15 residues. The V and J ends lost 4 bases and 0 bases, in that order; junction bases with no gene match: 6. The germline CDR1 and CDR2 sequences are SGHTS and YDEGEE. CDR3 nucleotides: TGTGCCAGCAGCGGGGGGACAGCTCCTAACTATGGCTACACCTTC. It encodes CASSGGTAPNYGYTF.

This chain connects TRBV28 to TRBJ1-2; TRBD1 agrees at 8 bases. CDR3 length: 14 residues. The germline CDR1 and CDR2 sequences are MDHEN and SYDVKM. The J segment lost 8 bases and the V segment lost 4 bases, leaving 9 bases of the junction unmatched. The CDR3 is CASSSSSQGGGYTF. The CDR3, as DNA: TGTGCCAGCAGTTCATCGTCACAGGGGGGGGGCTACACCTTC.

The rearrangement links TRBV6-1 to TRBJ1-6; 10 nucleotides agree with TRBD1. Germline assignment: CDR1 MNHNS and CDR2 SASEGT. The J segment lost 3 bases and the V segment lost 2 bases, leaving 7 bases of the junction unmatched. The CDR3 is made up of 18 amino acids. DNA of the CDR3: TGTGCCAGCAGTGAACGGGACAGGGGAAGGGGCTATAATTCACCCCTCCACTTT. Protein: CASSERDRGRGYNSPLHF.

The genes are TRBV5-6 and TRBJ1-3; TRBD1 is a possible D gene (6 bases). V lost 4 bases and J 4 bases, leaving 9 bases between the germline ends. CDR1 SGHDT and CDR2 YYEEEE come from the germline V gene. This CDR3 contains 13 residues. The CDR3 DNA reads as TGTGCCAGCAGCACAGGGCGAGGAAACACCATATATTTT. It specifies CASSTGRGNTIYF. Full variable domain (outside the CDR3, taken from reference TRBV5-6 and TRBJ1-3): DAGVTQSPTHLIKTRGQQVTLRCSPKSGHDTVSWYQQALGQGPQFIFQYYEEEERQRGNFPDRFSGHQFPNYSSELNVNALLLGDSALYLCASSTGRGNTIYFGEGSWLTVV.

The genes are TRBV5-1 and TRBJ2-5; perhaps TRBD1 as D (5 bases). The DNA end is more similar to TRBJ2-7, so the J call may be wrong. Germline V lookup: CDR1 SGHRS, CDR2 YFSETQ. The CDR3 runs 15 residues. Here the CDR3 DNA reads TGCGCCAGCACAGTTGGGCAGGGTCACTCCTACGAGCAGTACTTC. It is translated as CASTVGQGHSYEQYF.

The J gene is TRBJ2-4, the V gene TRBV11-2, with 9 bases that match TRBD2. The CDR3 totals 14 residues. With 5 bases clipped from V and 9 bases from J, the junction kept 8 bases outside the gene matches. Germline assignment: CDR1 SGHAT and CDR2 FQNNGV. The CDR3 region is CASSPSSGVGIQYF. CDR3 in DNA: TGTGCCAGCAGCCCTTCTAGCGGGGTGGGCATTCAGTACTTC.

The chain links TRBV5-8 to TRBJ2-3, with unresolved D. The V end was cut by 0 bases, the J end by 3 bases, with 11 bases between. CDR3 length: 15 residues. The germline gives CDR1 SGHTS, CDR2 YDEGEE. Written as DNA, the CDR3 is TGTGCCAGCAGCTTGGATCCGGTCCGGACAGATACGCAGTATTTT. It codes for CASSLDPVRTDTQYF.

V and J are TRBV27 and TRBJ1-2; D gene unclear. Trimming took 4 bases from V and 2 from J, leaving 8 bases between them. Germline V gene sequence: CDR1 MNHEY, CDR2 SMNVEV (reference sequence). The CDR3 runs to 13 residues. The DNA for the CDR3 is TGTGCCAGCAGTTACCGGGGAAACTATGGCTACACCTTC. This codes for CASSYRGNYGYTF.

The rearrangement links TRBV19 to TRBJ2-7; D is unresolved. Germline V lookup: CDR1 LNHDA, CDR2 SQIVND (reference sequence). The CDR3 runs to 15 residues. Deletions cut 3 bases from V and 0 bases from J, with 12 bases between. The CDR3 coding sequence is TGTGCCAGTAGTATTTTCACAGAGAGCTCCTACGAGCAGTACTTC. This gives the protein CASSIFTESSYEQYF.

The CDR3 nucleotides read TGCAGCGTTGGAACAGGCGGAGAGACCCAGTACTTC. As protein: CSVGTGGETQYF. V usage is TRBV29-1 and J usage is TRBJ2-5; the D gene is possibly TRBD1 (5 bases). V shed 4 bases and J shed 4 bases, with 10 bases lying between them. The CDR3 length is 12 residues. Germline V CDR1 and CDR2: SQVTM, ANQGSEA.

This clone was seen a few times. The J gene is TRBJ2-5, the V gene TRBV5-1; 12 nucleotides line up with TRBD1. From germline, CDR1 is SGHRS and CDR2 YFSETQ. This CDR3 has 16 residues. The junction had 5 bases not matched to a gene; V was cut back by 1 base and J by 4 bases. The chain's CDR3 is CASSLFGTGGVETQYF. Here the CDR3 DNA reads TGCGCCAGCAGCTTGTTTGGGACAGGGGGCGTAGAGACCCAGTACTTC.

The J gene is TRBJ1-2, the V gene TRBV2, with D unresolved. V shed 1 base and J shed 2 bases, with 5 bases lying between them. The germline CDR1 and CDR2 sequences are SNHLY and FYNNEI. CDR3 length: 13 amino acids. The CDR3 here is CASSEVRNYGYTF. For the CDR3, the DNA is TGTGCCAGCAGTGAAGTTCGGAACTATGGCTACACCTTC.

The rearrangement uses TRBV4-1 and TRBJ2-1; 7 bases map to TRBD1. Looked up from germline, CDR1 is MGHRA and CDR2 is YSYEKL. V shed 1 base and J 4 bases; nucleotides not matched to a gene: 7. CDR3 length equals 16 residues. The CDR3 DNA reads as TGCGCCAGCAGCCAAGCAGCCAGGGGGAGTTACAATGAGCAGTTCTTC. Protein: CASSQAARGSYNEQFF.

The rearrangement joins TRBV2 to TRBJ2-1; 8 bases are a match to TRBD2. The CDR3 loop spans 14 amino acids. V lost 3 bases and J lost 9; bases outside the gene matches: 7. Germline V lookup: CDR1 SNHLY, CDR2 FYNNEI. In DNA form, the CDR3 reads TGTGCCAGCAGTGAGGTGCCCAGCGGGGGTGAGCAGTTCTTC. Residues: CASSEVPSGGEQFF.

The genes are TRBV9 and TRBJ2-1; 7 bases are a match to TRBD1. CDR3 size: 15 residues. Per the germline V gene, CDR1 is SGDLS and CDR2 is YYNGEE. With 2 bases clipped from V and 6 bases from J, the junction kept 8 bases outside the gene matches. The chain's CDR3 is CASSVTGMPPNEQFF. In DNA, the CDR3 is TGTGCCAGCAGCGTGACAGGGATGCCACCCAATGAGCAGTTCTTC.

The chain is built from TRBV9 and TRBJ2-1; TRBD1 agrees at 7 bases. CDR3 length equals 16 residues. Germline lookup yields CDR1 SGDLS and CDR2 YYNGEE. After removal of 1 base from V and 7 bases from J, the junction contained 11 bases not matched to a gene. The CDR3, as DNA: TGTGCCAGCAGCGTAACCCCCACGACAGGGTTAAATGAGCAGTTCTTC. Translated, it gives CASSVTPTTGLNEQFF.

The chain uses TRBV5-1 and TRBJ2-1; D is possibly TRBD2 (6 bases). Trimming removed 0 bases from V and 5 bases from J, with 9 bases in between. Germline V gives CDR1 SGHRS, CDR2 YFSETQ. This CDR3 has 14 amino acids. The DNA for the CDR3 is TGCGCCAGCAGCTTGGGGGGGGATAACAATGAGCAGTTCTTC. Protein product: CASSLGGDNNEQFF.

This rearrangement joins TRBV5-1 to TRBJ1-1, with a possible D match to TRBD1 (6 bases). CDR1 is SGHRS, CDR2 YFSETQ, per germline. V gave up 2 bases and J gave up 0 bases, with 8 bases separating them. This CDR3 comprises 14 residues. This chain's CDR3 is CASSFGTLNTEAFF. CDR3 sequence (DNA): TGCGCCAGCAGCTTTGGGACATTGAACACTGAAGCTTTCTTT.